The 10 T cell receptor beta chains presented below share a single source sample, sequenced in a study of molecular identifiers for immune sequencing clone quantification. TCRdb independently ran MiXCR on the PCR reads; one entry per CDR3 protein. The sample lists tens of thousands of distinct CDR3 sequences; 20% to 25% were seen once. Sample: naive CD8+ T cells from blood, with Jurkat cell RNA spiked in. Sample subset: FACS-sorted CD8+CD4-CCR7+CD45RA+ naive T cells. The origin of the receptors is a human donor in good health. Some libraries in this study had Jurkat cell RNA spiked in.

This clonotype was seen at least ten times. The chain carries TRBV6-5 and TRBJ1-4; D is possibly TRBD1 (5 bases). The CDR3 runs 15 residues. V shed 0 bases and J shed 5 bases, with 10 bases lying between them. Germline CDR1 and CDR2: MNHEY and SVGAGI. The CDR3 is CASSYSGGTNEKLFF. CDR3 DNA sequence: TGTGCCAGCAGTTACTCGGGGGGGACGAATGAAAAACTGTTTTTT.

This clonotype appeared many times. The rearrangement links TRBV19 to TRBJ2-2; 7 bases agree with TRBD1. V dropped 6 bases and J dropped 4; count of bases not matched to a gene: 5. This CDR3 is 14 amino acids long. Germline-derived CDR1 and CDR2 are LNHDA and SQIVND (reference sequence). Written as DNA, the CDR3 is TGTGCCAGTAGCCCGGGACAGTTCACCGGGGAGCTGTTTTTT. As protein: CASSPGQFTGELFF.

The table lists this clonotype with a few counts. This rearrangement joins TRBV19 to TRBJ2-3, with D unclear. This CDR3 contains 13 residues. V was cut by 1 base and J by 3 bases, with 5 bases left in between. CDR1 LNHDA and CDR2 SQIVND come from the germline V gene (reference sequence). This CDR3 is CASSIVQTDTQYF. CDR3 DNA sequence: TGTGCCAGTAGTATAGTGCAGACAGATACGCAGTATTTT.

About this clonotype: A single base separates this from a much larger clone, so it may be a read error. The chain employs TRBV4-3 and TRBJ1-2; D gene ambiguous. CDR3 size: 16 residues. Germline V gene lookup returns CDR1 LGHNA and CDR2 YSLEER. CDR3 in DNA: TGCGCCAGCAGCCCCTCCCGGACCGACCTGGGCTATGGCTACGCCTTC. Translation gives CASSPSRTDLGYGYAF.

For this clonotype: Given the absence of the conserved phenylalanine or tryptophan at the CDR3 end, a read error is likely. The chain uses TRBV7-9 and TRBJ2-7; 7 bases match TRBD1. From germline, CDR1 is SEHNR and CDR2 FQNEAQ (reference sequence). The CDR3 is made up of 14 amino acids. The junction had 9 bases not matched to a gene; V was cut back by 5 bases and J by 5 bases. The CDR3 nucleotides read TGTGCCAGCAGCACAGGGGTAATCGACAACGAGCAGTACTCC. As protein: CASSTGVIDNEQYS.

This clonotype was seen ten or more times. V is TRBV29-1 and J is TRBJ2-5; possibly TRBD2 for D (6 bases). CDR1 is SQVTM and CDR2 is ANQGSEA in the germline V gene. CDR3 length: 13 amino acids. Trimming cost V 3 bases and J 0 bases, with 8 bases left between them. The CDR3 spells CSVERGYQETQYF. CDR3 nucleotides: TGCAGCGTTGAGCGGGGTTACCAAGAGACCCAGTACTTC.

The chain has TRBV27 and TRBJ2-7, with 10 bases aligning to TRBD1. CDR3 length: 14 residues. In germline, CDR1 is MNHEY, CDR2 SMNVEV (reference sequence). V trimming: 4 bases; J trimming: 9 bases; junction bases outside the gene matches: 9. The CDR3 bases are TGTGCCAGCAGTTCGGGGACAGGGGTCGCCGGGCAGTACTTC. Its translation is CASSSGTGVAGQYF.

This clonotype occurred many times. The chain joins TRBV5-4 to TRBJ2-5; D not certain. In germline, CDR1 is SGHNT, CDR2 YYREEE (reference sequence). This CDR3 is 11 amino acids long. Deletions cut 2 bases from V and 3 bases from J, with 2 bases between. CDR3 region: CASSFEETQYF. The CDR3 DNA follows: TGTGCCAGCAGCTTCGAAGAGACCCAGTACTTC. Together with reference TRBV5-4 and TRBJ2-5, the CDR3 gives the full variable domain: ETGVTQSPTHLIKTRGQQVTLRCSSQSGHNTVSWYQQALGQGPQFIFQYYREEENGRGNFPPRFSGLQFPNYSSELNVNALELDDSALYLCASSFEETQYFGPGTRLLVL.

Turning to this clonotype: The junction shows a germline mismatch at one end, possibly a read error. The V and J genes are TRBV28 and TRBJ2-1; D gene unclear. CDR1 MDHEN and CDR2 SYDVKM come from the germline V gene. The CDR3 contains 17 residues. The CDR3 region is CASSRAHGPGSYNGQFF. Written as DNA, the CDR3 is TGTGCCAGCAGCCGAGCCCACGGACCCGGCTCCTACAATGGGCAGTTCTTC.

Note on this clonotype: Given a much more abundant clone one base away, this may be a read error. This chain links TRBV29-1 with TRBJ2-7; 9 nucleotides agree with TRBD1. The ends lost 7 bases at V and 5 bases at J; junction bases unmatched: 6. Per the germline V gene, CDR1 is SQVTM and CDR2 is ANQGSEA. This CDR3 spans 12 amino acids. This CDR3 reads CSGDRAEDEQYF. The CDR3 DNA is TGCAGCGGGGACAGGGCCGAGGACGAGCAGTACTTC.